This T cell receptor beta chain appears in the sequencing data of a study of OX40 agonist ivuxolimab in advanced cancers. Overall study: Three partial responders included one hepatocellular carcinoma patient and two cutaneous melanoma patients. Study findings and constraints: CD8+ T cells averaged more expanded clones than CD4+. Clonal expansion among partial responders at 0.1-3.0 mg/kg ranked near the lowest. Undetermined was the antigen specificity of the expanded peripheral T cells.

This table comes from immunoSEQ multiplex PCR, and its TCRdb copy is limited to in-frame clones, with some not included. This sample has around 68,000 clones, with around 93% found just once. The CDR3 spans 17 residues. V lost 6 bases, J lost 0 bases, and 7 bases stayed unmatched. CDR1 and CDR2 from the germline V gene are ENHRY and SYGVKD. Remarks on this clone: Its matching antigen is unknown.

J is TRBJ2-3 and V is TRBV10-3; 12 bases line up with TRBD2. The clonotype comes from an adult with an advanced solid tumor such as melanoma, head and neck, liver or kidney cancer. The material sequenced was CD4+ or CD8+ T cells sorted from blood, taken in a trial of the OX40 agonist ivuxolimab. The CDR3 nucleotides read TGTGCCATCAGGGAGAGACTAGCGGGGGAGAGCACAGATACGCAGTATTTT. Translated: CAIRERLAGESTDTQYF.